The next 8 T cell receptor beta chains were all read from a single sample in a study of CD8+CD57+ T cells in acquired aplastic anemia. Genomic DNA served as template for TCR beta VDJ and CDR3 profiling. Using its own MiXCR run on the reads, TCRdb lists one record per CDR3 protein. The sample includes about 190,000 distinct CDR3 sequences, 64% of them seen just once. The specimen was sorted CD4+, CD8+, or CD8+CD57+ T cells (not recorded which) from PBMCs. These receptors all come from a human donor with severe aplastic anemia or a healthy control (not recorded which).

In its sample, this clonotype was seen many times. This sequence joins TRBV7-9 and TRBJ2-7, with D uncertain. Between the trimmed V and J ends, which lost 4 bases and 5 bases, there was a span of 15 bases. The germline gives CDR1 SEHNR, CDR2 FQNEAQ (reference sequence). The CDR3 has 14 residues. CDR3 nucleotides: TGTGCCAGCAGCTATGGGATTTTACACGACGAGCAGTACTTC. This codes for CASSYGILHDEQYF.

This clonotype was detected only a few times. The chain employs TRBV7-9 and TRBJ2-7; 9 bases agree with TRBD2. The trim removed 0 bases at V and 7 bases at J, leaving 13 bases unmatched. CDR1 and CDR2 from the germline V gene are SEHNR and FQNEAQ (reference sequence). The CDR3 is made up of 17 amino acids. CDR3 in DNA: TGTGCCAGCAGCTTAGCCTCCGAGACTAGCGGCGTGGGGGAGCAGTACTTC. Its translation: CASSLASETSGVGEQYF.

The rearrangement joins TRBV7-9 to TRBJ2-7, with D possibly TRBD1 on 6 matching bases. This CDR3 is 14 amino acids long. The germline V gene has CDR1 SEHNR and CDR2 FQNEAQ (reference sequence). V gave up 3 bases and J gave up 2 bases, with 11 bases separating them. Here the CDR3 DNA reads TGTGCCAGCAGCTTCGGGACATTTACCTACGAGCAGTACTTC. Amino acids: CASSFGTFTYEQYF. The full variable domain, its missing parts supplied by reference TRBV7-9 and TRBJ2-7, is DTGVSQNPRHKITKRGQNVTFRCDPISEHNRLYWYRQTLGQGPEFLTYFQNEAQLEKSRLLSDRFSAERPKGSFSTLEIQRTEQGDSAMYLCASSFGTFTYEQYFGPGTRLTVT.

This clonotype was seen just once. This chain links TRBV11-3 with TRBJ1-1; 8 positions match TRBD1. Germline CDR1 reads SGHNT; CDR2 reads YENEEA. The V segment lost 5 bases and the J segment 6 bases; nucleotides outside the gene matches: 5. CDR3 size: 13 residues. The chain's CDR3 is CASSPDRGAEAFF. The DNA for the CDR3 is TGTGCCAGCAGCCCAGACAGGGGCGCTGAAGCTTTCTTT.

The chain uses TRBV20-1 and TRBJ2-1; D is uncertain. This CDR3 is 12 amino acids long. Germline CDR1 reads DFQATT; CDR2 reads SNEGSKA (reference sequence). V was trimmed by 3 bases and J by 7 bases, leaving 10 bases between them. CDR3 sequence reads: CSARVGWNEQFF. CDR3 in DNA: TGCAGTGCTAGGGTGGGATGGAATGAGCAGTTCTTC.

This clonotype was picked up a small number of times. This rearrangement joins TRBV12-3 or TRBV12-4 to TRBJ2-2; D tentatively reads TRBD1 or TRBD2 (5 bases each). The V end was cut by 1 base, the J end by 6 bases, with 21 bases between. The CDR3 is 18 amino acids. The chain's CDR3 is CASSLVGRGGRGSGELFF. The CDR3 region has the DNA TGTGCCAGCAGTTTAGTAGGAAGGGGTGGCCGGGGCTCCGGGGAGCTGTTTTTT.

This clonotype occurred a few times. In DNA form, the CDR3 reads TGTGCCAGCAGTGTCGGCTTGCCCTACAATGAGCAGTTCTTC. It is translated as CASSVGLPYNEQFF. The genes are TRBV2 and TRBJ2-1, with D hard to call. V dropped 4 bases and J dropped 2 bases, with 9 bases sitting between them. Germline V gives CDR1 SNHLY, CDR2 FYNNEI. This CDR3 spans 14 amino acids.

V gene TRBV7-2 combines with J gene TRBJ1-3; D is perhaps TRBD1 (6 bases). Germline CDR1 reads SGHTA; CDR2 reads FQGNSA. Trimming removed 5 bases from V and 0 bases from J, with 11 bases in between. CDR3 length: 15 residues. This chain's CDR3 is CASSQGTASGNTIYF. In nucleotides, the CDR3 is TGTGCCAGCAGCCAGGGGACGGCCTCTGGAAACACCATATATTTT.